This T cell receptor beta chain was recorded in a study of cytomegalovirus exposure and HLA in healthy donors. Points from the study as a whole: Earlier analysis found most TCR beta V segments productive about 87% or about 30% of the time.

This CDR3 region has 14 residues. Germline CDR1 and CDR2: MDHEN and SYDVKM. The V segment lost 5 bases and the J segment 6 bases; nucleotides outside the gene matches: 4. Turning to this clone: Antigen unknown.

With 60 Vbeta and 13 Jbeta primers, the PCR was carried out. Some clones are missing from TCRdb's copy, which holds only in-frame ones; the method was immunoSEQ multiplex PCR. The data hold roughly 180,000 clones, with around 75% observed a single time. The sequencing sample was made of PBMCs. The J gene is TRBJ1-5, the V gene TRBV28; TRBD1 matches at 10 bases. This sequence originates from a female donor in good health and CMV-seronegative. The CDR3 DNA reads TGTGCCAGCAGTGTGGGACAGGGGTTTCAGCCCCAGCATTTT. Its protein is CASSVGQGFQPQHF.